These T cell receptor beta chains were read from a single sample in a study of blood T cells in healthy people across ages. TCRdb re-analysed the 5' RACE reads in MiXCR, keeping a single row per CDR3 protein. The sample contains about 930,000 distinct CDR3 sequences, 25% to 35% of which appear only once. The sample was also linked to a second study, of T cells of mothers and their children.

The sample was blood. The receptors shown here come from a woman aged 40 to 50 in good health. CDR3s include the opening cysteine and the closing phenylalanine or tryptophan. Each record gives: J gene, D gene, clone size, V gene, CDR3 protein, CDR3 DNA. D genes are given only for firm matches. Clone size is given for some rows only: seen once, a few or many times, or a class if the clone is expanded.

TRBJ1-1,-,-,TRBV20-1,CSASLGLNTEAFF,TGCAGTGCTAGTCTGGGGCTAAACACTGAAGCTTTCTTT
TRBJ2-1,-,few,TRBV5-6,CASSSVEGRSYNEQFF,TGTGCCAGCAGCTCGGTCGAGGGTCGCTCCTACAATGAGCAGTTCTTC
TRBJ2-1,TRBD1,-,TRBV7-2,CASSSQGAGYYNEQFF,TGTGCCAGCAGCTCCCAGGGGGCGGGGTACTACAATGAGCAGTTCTTC
TRBJ2-7,TRBD1,-,TRBV12-3/TRBV12-4,CASSEGQGRYEQYF,TGTGCCAGCAGCGAAGGACAGGGGCGGTACGAGCAGTACTTC
TRBJ1-6,-,-,TRBV7-2,CASSSRGHYNSPLHF,TGTGCCAGCAGCTCCAGGGGACACTATAATTCACCCCTCCACTTT
TRBJ2-1,-,-,TRBV13,CASSDDLAVQTYNEQFF,TGTGCCAGCAGCGACGACCTAGCCGTCCAGACATACAATGAGCAGTTCTTC
TRBJ1-1,-,few,TRBV7-8,CASSLGQQGGAFF,TGTGCCAGCAGCTTAGGACAACAGGGAGGCGCTTTCTTT
TRBJ2-3,-,-,TRBV4-3,CASSLTGGSGADTQYF,TGCGCCAGCAGCCTCACAGGGGGTAGCGGGGCAGATACGCAGTATTTT
TRBJ2-3,TRBD2,few,TRBV6-1,CASSHIGRGGGTDTQYF,TGTGCCAGCAGTCATATCGGGAGGGGGGGAGGCACAGATACGCAGTATTTT
TRBJ2-1,-,-,TRBV7-6,CASSFDRSSYNERFF,TGTGCCAGCAGCTTTGACAGGAGCTCCTACAATGAGCGGTTCTTC
TRBJ2-1,-,few,TRBV20-1,CSASYSNEQFF,TGCAGTGCTAGTTACAGCAATGAGCAGTTCTTC
TRBJ2-1,-,-,TRBV3-1,CASSQVGGGSTNEQFF,TGTGCCAGCAGCCAAGTAGGCGGCGGCTCGACCAATGAGCAGTTCTTC
TRBJ2-1,-,-,TRBV5-1,CASSLEVGEVGNEQFF,TGCGCCAGCAGCTTGGAGGTGGGGGAGGTCGGCAATGAGCAGTTCTTC
TRBJ2-1,TRBD2,few,TRBV28,CASILAGPSYNEQFF,TGTGCCAGCATACTAGCGGGGCCCTCCTACAATGAGCAGTTCTTC
TRBJ2-2,TRBD2,few,TRBV28,CANTIRAGAGELFF,TGTGCCAACACCATAAGGGCGGGGGCCGGGGAGCTGTTTTTT
TRBJ2-1,-,once,TRBV5-1,CASSSRQDTGGEQFF,TGCGCCAGCAGCTCGAGACAGGACACTGGAGGTGAGCAGTTCTTC
TRBJ2-1,TRBD1,-,TRBV29-1,CSVDVTGTVYNEQFF,TGCAGCGTTGACGTTACCGGGACAGTCTACAATGAGCAGTTCTTC
TRBJ2-7,TRBD2,few,TRBV6-1,CASSELAGAYEQYF,TGTGCCAGCAGTGAACTAGCGGGGGCCTACGAGCAGTACTTC
TRBJ2-5,TRBD1,many,TRBV5-4,CASSEQGIQETQYF,TGTGCCAGCAGCGAACAGGGGATACAAGAGACCCAGTACTTC
TRBJ2-1,-,few,TRBV28,CASSLSRKQFF,TGTGCCAGCAGTTTGAGTCGGAAGCAGTTCTTC
TRBJ2-1,TRBD1,once,TRBV5-1,CASGVSGGSYNEQFF,TGCGCCAGCGGCGTTTCAGGGGGCTCCTACAATGAGCAGTTCTTC
TRBJ1-2,TRBD1,few,TRBV29-1,CSVGGRGYGYTF,TGCAGCGTTGGTGGCAGGGGGTATGGCTACACCTTC
TRBJ1-6,-,-,TRBV29-1,CSVGFGQDNSPLHF,TGCAGCGTTGGATTCGGTCAGGATAATTCACCCCTCCACTTT
TRBJ2-5,TRBD2,-,TRBV7-2,CASSLTSLGTQYF,TGTGCCAGCAGCTTGACTAGCTTAGGGACCCAGTACTTC
TRBJ1-3,-,-,TRBV4-3,CASSQAPQRSSGNTIYF,TGCGCCAGCAGCCAAGCACCACAACGGAGCTCTGGAAACACCATATATTTT
TRBJ2-2,-,-,TRBV5-1,CASSLYRNTGELFF,TGCGCCAGCAGCTTGTACCGGAACACCGGGGAGCTGTTTTTT
TRBJ2-3,TRBD2,-,TRBV6-1,CASGGSWHTDTQYF,TGTGCCAGCGGCGGGAGCTGGCACACAGATACGCAGTATTTT
TRBJ2-7,-,few,TRBV6-4,CASSEGEGVDEQYF,TGTGCCAGCAGTGAGGGTGAAGGGGTCGATGAGCAGTACTTC
TRBJ2-7,-,-,TRBV12-3/TRBV12-4,CVSSFTDQGGEQYF,TGTGTCAGCAGCTTTACGGACCAGGGGGGCGAGCAGTACTTC
TRBJ1-6,-,few,TRBV9,CASSPRGDINNSPLHF,TGTGCCAGCAGCCCCCGAGGAGACATTAATAATTCACCCCTCCACTTT
TRBJ2-4,-,few,TRBV18,CASSPPSGAKNIQYF,TGTGCCAGCTCACCACCGTCGGGGGCCAAAAACATTCAGTACTTC
TRBJ2-1,-,few,TRBV3-1,CASSHSSVGEQFF,TGTGCCAGCAGCCATTCTTCTGTAGGTGAGCAGTTCTTC
TRBJ1-1,TRBD1,-,TRBV7-8,CASSQRGTGRVRGLNTEAFF,TGTGCCAGCAGCCAAAGGGGGACAGGGAGAGTCAGGGGACTGAACACTGAAGCTTTCTTT
TRBJ1-2,-,many,TRBV7-3,CASSLDGQGRRDGYTF,TGTGCCAGCAGCTTAGACGGGCAGGGAAGAAGGGATGGCTACACCTTC
TRBJ2-1,-,few,TRBV15,CATSRDRYNEQFF,TGTGCCACCAGCAGAGACCGGTACAATGAGCAGTTCTTC
TRBJ1-5,-,-,TRBV12-3/TRBV12-4,CASSFVTGPIRGQPQHF,TGTGCCAGCAGTTTTGTAACCGGACCCATCCGGGGTCAGCCCCAGCATTTT
TRBJ2-1,-,few,TRBV4-3,CASSQKQDSYNEQFF,TGCGCCAGCAGCCAAAAACAGGACTCCTACAATGAGCAGTTCTTC
TRBJ2-1,-,many,TRBV5-1,CASGSSRAHEQFF,TGCGCCAGCGGTTCTTCACGGGCTCATGAGCAGTTCTTC
TRBJ2-5,-,few,TRBV6-6,CASSYPSVQETQYF,TGTGCCAGCAGTTACCCCTCCGTCCAAGAGACCCAGTACTTC
TRBJ2-3,-,many,TRBV28,CASMRRPRTDTQYF,TGTGCCAGCATGAGGAGACCCCGCACAGATACGCAGTATTTT
TRBJ1-6,-,-,TRBV12-3/TRBV12-4,CASSLLLLGSPLHF,TGTGCCAGCAGTCTGCTCCTACTGGGCTCACCCCTCCACTTT
TRBJ1-1,-,few,TRBV20-1,CSAEVEGTEAFF,TGCAGTGCAGAAGTGGAGGGGACTGAAGCTTTCTTT
TRBJ1-6,TRBD1,-,TRBV11-2,CASSLARQGYSPLHF,TGTGCCAGCAGCTTAGCCCGACAGGGGTATTCACCCCTCCACTTT
TRBJ2-4,-,few,TRBV7-2,CASSLGARAGLAKNIRYF,TGTGCCAGCAGCTTAGGGGCTAGGGCAGGGTTAGCCAAAAACATTCGGTACTTC
TRBJ1-1,-,-,TRBV14,CASSLTPDTVAFF,TGTGCCAGCAGCCTAACCCCTGACACTGTCGCTTTCTTT
TRBJ2-5,-,-,TRBV6-5,CASSWGVRYQETQYF,TGTGCCAGCAGTTGGGGGGTTCGGTATCAAGAGACCCAGTACTTC
TRBJ1-1,-,few,TRBV15,CATSSLGLSGTEAFF,TGTGCCACCAGCAGTCTGGGCCTGTCGGGCACTGAAGCTTTCTTT
TRBJ1-3,-,once,TRBV24-1,CATSGGYGNTIYF,TGTGCCACCAGTGGAGGATATGGAAACACCATATATTTT
TRBJ1-1,-,few,TRBV7-4,CASSLKLWNTEAFF,TGTGCCAGCAGCTTAAAGTTGTGGAACACTGAAGCTTTCTTT
TRBJ2-7,-,few,TRBV14,CASSQDPGSIYEQYF,TGTGCCAGCAGCCAAGACCCAGGGTCGATCTACGAGCAGTACTTC
TRBJ2-1,TRBD2,many,TRBV20-1,CSASSSGVVGNEQFF,TGCAGTGCGTCTTCTAGCGGGGTGGTCGGCAATGAGCAGTTCTTC